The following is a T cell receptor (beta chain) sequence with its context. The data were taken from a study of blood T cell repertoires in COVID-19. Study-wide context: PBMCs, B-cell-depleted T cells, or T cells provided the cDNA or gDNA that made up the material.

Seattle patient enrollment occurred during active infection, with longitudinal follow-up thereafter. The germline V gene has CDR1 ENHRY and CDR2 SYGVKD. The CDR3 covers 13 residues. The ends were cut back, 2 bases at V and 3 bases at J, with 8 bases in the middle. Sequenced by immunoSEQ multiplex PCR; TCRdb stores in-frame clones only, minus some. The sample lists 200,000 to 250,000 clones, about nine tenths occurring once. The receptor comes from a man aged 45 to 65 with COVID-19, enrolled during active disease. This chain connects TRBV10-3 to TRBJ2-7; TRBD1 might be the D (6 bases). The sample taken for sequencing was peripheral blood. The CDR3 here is CAISEEGHYEQYF. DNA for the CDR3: TGTGCCATCAGTGAGGAGGGACACTACGAGCAGTACTTC.